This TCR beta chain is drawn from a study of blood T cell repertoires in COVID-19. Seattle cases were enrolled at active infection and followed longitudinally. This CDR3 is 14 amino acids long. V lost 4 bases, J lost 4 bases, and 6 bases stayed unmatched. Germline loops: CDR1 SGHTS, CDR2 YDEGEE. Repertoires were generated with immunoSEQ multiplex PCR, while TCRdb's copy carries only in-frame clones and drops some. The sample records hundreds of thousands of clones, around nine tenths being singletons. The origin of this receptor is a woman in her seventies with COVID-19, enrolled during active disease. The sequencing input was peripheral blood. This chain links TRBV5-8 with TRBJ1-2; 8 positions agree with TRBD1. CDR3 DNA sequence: TGTGCCAGCAGCCGGGGGACAGGTGGCTATGGCTACACCTTC. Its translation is CASSRGTGGYGYTF.